This T cell receptor beta chain was documented in a study of OX40 agonist ivuxolimab in advanced cancers. The overall study: The diagnoses of dose-escalation patients were hepatocellular carcinoma, melanoma, renal cell or head and neck cancer. Three patients, one with hepatocellular carcinoma and two with cutaneous melanoma, responded partially.

Using immunoSEQ multiplex PCR, the repertoire was profiled, and TCRdb retains in-frame clones only, with some absent. The sample shows roughly 19,000 clones, roughly four fifths of them seen only once. As to this clone: The antigen is undetermined.

Between the trimmed V and J ends, which lost 8 bases and 0 bases, there was a span of 26 bases. Per germline, CDR1 WSHSY and CDR2 SAAADI. This CDR3 has 18 residues. Overall study results and limits: The average count of expanded clones was higher among CD8+ T cells than among CD4+. Circulating CD4+ and CD8+ T cells showed clonal expansion by week 6 at 0.1 to 3.0 mg/kg.

The V gene is TRBV10-2, the J gene TRBJ2-7; either TRBD1 or TRBD2 may fit D (5 bases each). The source is an adult with an advanced solid tumor such as melanoma, head and neck, liver or kidney cancer. This specimen consisted of CD4+ or CD8+ T cells sorted from blood, obtained in a trial of the OX40 agonist ivuxolimab. This CDR3 reads CASYHEPGPELSSYEQYF. The CDR3, as DNA: TGCGCCAGCTACCATGAACCGGGACCAGAATTGAGCTCCTACGAGCAGTACTTC.